What follows are 2 T cell receptor beta chains derived from one specimen sequenced in a study of T-cell memory formation after mild COVID-19. From the 5' RACE reads, TCRdb called clonotypes with MiXCR, one entry per CDR3 protein. The data hold about 340,000 distinct CDR3 sequences, with about 15% observed a single time. The sequenced material came from PBMCs or a T cell subset sorted from them (not recorded which). These receptors all come from a man aged 18 to 29 who had mild COVID-19 (a few samples of this study predate the infection). Cell type and time point are not known.

This clonotype was seen a few times. The chain couples TRBV7-2 to TRBJ2-1, with 7 bases identical to TRBD1. Germline V gene lookup returns CDR1 SGHTA and CDR2 FQGNSA. The CDR3 totals 15 residues. V lost 5 bases and J lost 3; bases outside the gene matches: 7. The CDR3 nucleotides read TGTGCCAGCAGCACAAGACAGGGTGGCTACAATGAGCAGTTCTTC. It encodes CASSTRQGGYNEQFF. The full variable domain, its missing parts supplied by reference TRBV7-2 and TRBJ2-1, is GAGVSQSPSNKVTEKGKDVELRCDPISGHTALYWYRQSLGQGLEFLIYFQGNSAPDKSGLPSDRFSAERTGGSVSTLTIQRTQQEDSAVYLCASSTRQGGYNEQFFGPGTRLTVL.

The chain uses TRBV28 and TRBJ2-3, with unresolved D. The V gene's germline CDR1 is MDHEN and CDR2 SYDVKM. V dropped 1 base and J dropped 0 bases, with 14 bases sitting between them. This CDR3 is built from 17 residues. CDR3 residues: CASSLYPLEASTDTQYF. The CDR3 coding sequence is TGTGCCAGCAGTTTATACCCACTTGAGGCTAGCACAGATACGCAGTATTTT.